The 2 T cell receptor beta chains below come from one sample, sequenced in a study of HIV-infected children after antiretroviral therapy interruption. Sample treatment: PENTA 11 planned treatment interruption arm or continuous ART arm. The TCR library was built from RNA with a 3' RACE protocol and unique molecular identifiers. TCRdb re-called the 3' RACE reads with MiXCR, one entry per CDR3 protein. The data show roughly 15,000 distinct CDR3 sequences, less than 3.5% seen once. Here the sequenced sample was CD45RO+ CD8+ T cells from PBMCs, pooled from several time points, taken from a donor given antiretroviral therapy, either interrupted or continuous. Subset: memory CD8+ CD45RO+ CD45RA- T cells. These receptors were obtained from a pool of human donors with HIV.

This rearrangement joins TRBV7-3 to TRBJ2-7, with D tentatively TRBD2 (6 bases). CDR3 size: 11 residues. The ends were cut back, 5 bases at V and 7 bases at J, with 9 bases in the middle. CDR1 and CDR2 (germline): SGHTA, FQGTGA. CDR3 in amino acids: CASSNGGEQYF. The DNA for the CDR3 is TGTGCCAGCAGCAATGGAGGGGAGCAGTACTTC. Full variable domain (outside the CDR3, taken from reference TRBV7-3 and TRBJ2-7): GAGVSQTPSNKVTEKGKYVELRCDPISGHTALYWYRQSLGQGPEFLIYFQGTGAADDSGLPNDRFFAVRPEGSVSTLKIQRTERGDSAVYLCASSNGGEQYFGPGTRLTVT.

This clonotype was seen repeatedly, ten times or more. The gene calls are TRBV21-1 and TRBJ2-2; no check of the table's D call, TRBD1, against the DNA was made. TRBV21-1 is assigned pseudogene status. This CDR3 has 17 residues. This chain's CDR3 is CASTEEDETGSPGELFF. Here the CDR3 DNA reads TGTGCCAGCACCGAGGAAGACGAGACAGGGTCCCCCGGGGAGCTGTTTTTT.